A selection of T cell receptor beta chains follows, all from one sample in a study of T cell repertoires in cytomegalovirus infection. TCRdb independently ran MiXCR on the reads; one entry per CDR3 protein. The sample lists a few hundred thousand distinct CDR3 sequences, roughly 46% occurring once. Their specific antigens are unknown. The source material was cultured PBMCs, sampled from culture after CMV antigen stimulation. These TCRs come from a human donor in good health (CMV status not recorded). Some clones in this sample may be carry-over from other donors' samples. CDR3s include the opening cysteine and the closing phenylalanine or tryptophan. The D gene is left open where the match is weak. Not every row has a clone size; where given, it reads once, few, many or a size class.

-	TRBV4-1	TRBJ2-7	TRBD2	CASSQDSPSGRYEQYF	TGCGCCAGCAGCCAAGATAGTCCTAGCGGGAGATACGAGCAGTACTTC
few	TRBV6-1	TRBJ1-1	TRBD1	CASSYSLRGRGTEAFF	TGTGCCAGCAGTTACTCTTTAAGGGGGCGAGGCACTGAAGCTTTCTTT
few	TRBV4-3	TRBJ2-3	-	CASSQVPTSTDTQYF	TGCGCCAGCAGCCAAGTACCGACTAGCACAGATACGCAGTATTTT
-	TRBV7-8	TRBJ2-3	-	CASSLRFDASTDTQYF	TGTGCCAGCAGCTTACGATTTGATGCTAGCACAGATACGCAGTATTTT
few	TRBV11-2	TRBJ2-3	-	CASSLGGGARTQYF	TGTGCCAGCAGCTTAGGAGGGGGGGCCCGAACGCAGTATTTT
-	TRBV6-5	TRBJ1-4	-	CASRSPDGVNEKLFF	TGTGCCAGCAGATCCCCCGACGGGGTCAATGAAAAACTGTTTTTT
many	TRBV7-2	TRBJ2-5	TRBD2	CASSLEPPGGPEETQYF	TGTGCCAGCAGCTTAGAGCCCCCGGGAGGGCCGGAAGAGACCCAGTACTTC
-	TRBV29-1	TRBJ1-2	-	CSVSRNYGYTF	TGCAGCGTGTCACGGAACTATGGCTACACCTTC
-	TRBV7-9	TRBJ1-4	-	CASSPGTPAGEKLFF	TGTGCCAGCAGCCCGGGGACTCCCGCGGGGGAAAAACTGTTTTTT
-	TRBV6-2/TRBV6-3	TRBJ2-2	-	CASSRTTKTGELFF	TGTGCCAGCAGCCGAACCACCAAGACCGGGGAGCTGTTTTTT
few	TRBV7-2	TRBJ2-3	TRBD2	CASSLTSAGTDTQYF	TGTGCCAGCAGCTTGACTAGCGCGGGGACAGATACGCAGTATTTT
few	TRBV27	TRBJ2-3	TRBD1	CASSSSDREDTQYF	TGTGCCAGCAGTTCCTCAGACAGGGAGGATACGCAGTATTTT
-	TRBV23-1	TRBJ1-1	TRBD1	CASSQSPESGGHTEAFF	TGCGCCAGCAGTCAATCCCCCGAGTCAGGGGGTCACACTGAAGCTTTCTTT
-	TRBV10-3	TRBJ2-5	-	CAISESGGEETQYF	TGTGCCATCAGTGAGTCCGGCGGGGAAGAGACCCAGTACTTC
-	TRBV12-3/TRBV12-4	TRBJ1-1	-	CASSFRQMNTEAFF	TGTGCCAGCAGTTTCAGGCAGATGAACACTGAAGCTTTCTTT
-	TRBV4-2	TRBJ2-3	-	CASSQGRAGTTDTQYF	TGTGCCAGCAGCCAAGGGCGGGCGGGGACCACAGATACGCAGTATTTT
-	TRBV7-2	TRBJ2-1	-	CASSQKGYEQFF	TGTGCCAGCAGCCAGAAGGGGTATGAGCAGTTCTTC
-	TRBV12-5	TRBJ2-5	-	CASGERLRGETQYF	TGTGCTAGTGGCGAGCGGTTGAGGGGGGAGACCCAGTACTTC
few	TRBV7-9	TRBJ2-2	-	CASSLTTDTGELFF	TGTGCCAGCAGCTTAACTACCGACACCGGGGAGCTGTTTTTT
-	TRBV7-2	TRBJ2-7	TRBD2	CASSFRASGSYEQYF	TGTGCCAGCAGCTTCCGGGCTAGCGGGAGTTACGAGCAGTACTTC
few	TRBV7-9	TRBJ2-1	-	CASSLRWRPEQFF	TGTGCCAGCAGCTTAAGGTGGCGGCCAGAGCAGTTCTTC
few	TRBV7-2	TRBJ2-5	-	CASSSTRGETQYF	TGTGCCAGCAGCTCGACTAGAGGGGAGACCCAGTACTTC